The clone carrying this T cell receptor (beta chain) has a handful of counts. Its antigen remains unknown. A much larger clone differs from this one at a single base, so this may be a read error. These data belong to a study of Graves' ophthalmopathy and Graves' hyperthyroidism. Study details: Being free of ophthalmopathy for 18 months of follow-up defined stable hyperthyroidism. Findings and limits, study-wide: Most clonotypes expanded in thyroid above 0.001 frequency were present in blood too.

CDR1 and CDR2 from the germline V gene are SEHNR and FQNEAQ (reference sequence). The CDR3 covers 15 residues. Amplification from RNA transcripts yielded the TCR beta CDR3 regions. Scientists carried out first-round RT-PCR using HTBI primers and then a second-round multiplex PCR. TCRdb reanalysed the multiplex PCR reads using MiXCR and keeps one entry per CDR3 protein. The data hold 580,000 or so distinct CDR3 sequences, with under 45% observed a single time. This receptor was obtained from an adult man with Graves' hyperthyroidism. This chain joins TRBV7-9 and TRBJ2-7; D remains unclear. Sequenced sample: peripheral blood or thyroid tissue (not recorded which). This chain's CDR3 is CASSSKASASYGQYF. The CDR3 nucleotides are TGTGCCAGCAGCTCCAAAGCGAGTGCCTCCTACGGGCAGTACTTC.